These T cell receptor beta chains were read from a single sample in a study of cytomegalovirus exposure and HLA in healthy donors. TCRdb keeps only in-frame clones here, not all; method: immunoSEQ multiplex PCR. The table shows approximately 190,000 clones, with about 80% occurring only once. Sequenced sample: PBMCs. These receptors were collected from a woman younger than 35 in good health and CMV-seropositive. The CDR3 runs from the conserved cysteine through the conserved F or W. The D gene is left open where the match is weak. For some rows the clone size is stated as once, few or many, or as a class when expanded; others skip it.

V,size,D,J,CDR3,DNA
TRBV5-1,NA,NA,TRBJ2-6,CASSLAAGAGANVLTF,TGCGCCAGCAGCTTGGCCGCCGGTGCTGGGGCCAACGTCCTGACTTTC
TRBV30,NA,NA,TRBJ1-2,CAWSVRPGHFYGYTF,TGTGCCTGGAGTGTTAGACCGGGACATTTCTATGGCTACACCTTC
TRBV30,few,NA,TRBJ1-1,CAWSEGVNTEAFF,TGTGCCTGGAGTGAGGGGGTGAACACTGAAGCTTTCTTT
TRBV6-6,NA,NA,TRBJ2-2,CASSYSDRSTGELFF,TGTGCCAGCAGTTACTCCGACAGATCCACCGGGGAGCTGTTTTTT
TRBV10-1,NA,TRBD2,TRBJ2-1,CASSATSGGQQFF,TGCGCCAGCAGTGCAACTAGCGGGGGCCAGCAGTTCTTC
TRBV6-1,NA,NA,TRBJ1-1,CASSETENTEAFF,TGTGCCAGCAGTGAAACTGAAAACACTGAAGCTTTCTTT
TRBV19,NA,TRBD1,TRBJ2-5,CASSINRGRETQYF,TGTGCCAGTAGTATTAACAGGGGGCGAGAGACCCAGTACTTC
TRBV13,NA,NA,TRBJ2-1,CASSLGVGRVNEQFF,TGTGCCAGCAGCTTAGGTGTTGGCAGGGTAAATGAGCAGTTCTTC
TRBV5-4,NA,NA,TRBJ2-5,CASSLTNQETQYF,TGTGCCAGCAGCTTGACAAACCAAGAGACCCAGTACTTC
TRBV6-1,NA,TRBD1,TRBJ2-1,CASRRTGTPHEQFF,TGTGCCAGCAGGAGGACAGGGACCCCCCATGAGCAGTTCTTC
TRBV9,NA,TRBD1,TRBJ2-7,CASSEGQGLVEQYF,TGTGCCAGCAGCGAAGGACAGGGCTTAGTCGAGCAGTACTTC
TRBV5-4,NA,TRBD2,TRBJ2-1,CASSATSGEQFF,TGTGCCAGCAGCGCCACTAGCGGTGAGCAGTTCTTC
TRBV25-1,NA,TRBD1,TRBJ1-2,CASRGQGREGYTF,TGTGCCAGCAGAGGACAGGGAAGGGAGGGCTACACCTTC
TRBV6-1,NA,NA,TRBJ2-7,CASSVDRLRNEQYF,TGTGCCAGCAGTGTCGACAGGCTGAGGAACGAGCAGTACTTC
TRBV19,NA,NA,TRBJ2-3,CASNRGADTQYF,TGTGCCAGTAATCGGGGTGCGGATACGCAGTATTTT
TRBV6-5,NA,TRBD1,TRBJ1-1,CASSSRDRGLGTEAFF,TGTGCCAGCAGTTCAAGGGACAGGGGGCTGGGCACTGAAGCTTTCTTT
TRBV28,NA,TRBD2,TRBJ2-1,CASLRGGNEQFF,TGTGCCAGTTTGCGGGGGGGCAATGAGCAGTTCTTC
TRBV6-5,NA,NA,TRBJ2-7,CASSYGQAPYEQYF,TGTGCCAGCAGTTACGGGCAAGCTCCTTACGAGCAGTACTTC
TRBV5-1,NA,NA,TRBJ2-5,CASRGGHRGAETQYF,TGCGCCAGCAGGGGGGGTCACAGGGGAGCGGAGACCCAGTACTTC
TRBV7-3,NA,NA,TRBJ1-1,CASSFQGNTEAFF,TGTGCCAGCAGCTTCCAGGGAAACACTGAAGCTTTCTTT
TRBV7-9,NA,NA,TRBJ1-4,CASSFPPLLRENEKLFF,TGTGCCAGCAGCTTTCCCCCCCTCCTCAGGGAAAATGAAAAACTGTTTTTT
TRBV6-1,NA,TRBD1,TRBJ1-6,CASSEAGTAYSPLHF,TGTGCCAGCAGTGAAGCTGGGACAGCCTATTCACCCCTCCACTTT
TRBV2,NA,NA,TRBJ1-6,CASSDWGGAGNNSPLHF,TGTGCCAGCAGTGACTGGGGGGGCGCAGGAAATAATTCACCCCTCCACTTT
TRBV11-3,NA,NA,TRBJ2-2,CASSLETGGRWGELFF,TGTGCCAGCAGCTTAGAGACGGGGGGCCGTTGGGGGGAGCTGTTTTTT
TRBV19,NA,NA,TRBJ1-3,CASSIVGVDGNTIYF,TGTGCCAGTAGTATAGTGGGCGTGGATGGAAACACCATATATTTT
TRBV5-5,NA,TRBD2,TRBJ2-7,CASSLVLAGVYEQYF,TGTGCCAGCAGCTTGGTCCTAGCGGGGGTCTACGAGCAGTACTTC
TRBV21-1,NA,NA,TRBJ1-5,CASSAHGTSNQPQHF,TGTGCCAGCAGCGCGCACGGGACTTCCAATCAGCCCCAGCATTTT
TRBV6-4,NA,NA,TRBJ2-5,CASEEETQYF,TGTGCCAGCGAGGAAGAGACCCAGTACTTC
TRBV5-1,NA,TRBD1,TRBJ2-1,CASSLDGTEYNEQFF,TGCGCCAGCAGCTTGGATGGGACAGAGTACAATGAGCAGTTCTTC
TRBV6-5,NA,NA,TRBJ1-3,CASSFGDTIYF,TGTGCCAGCAGCTTCGGGGACACCATATATTTT
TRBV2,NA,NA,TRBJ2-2,CASNLGQGNTGELFF,TGTGCCAGCAACCTCGGGCAGGGGAACACCGGGGAGCTGTTTTTT
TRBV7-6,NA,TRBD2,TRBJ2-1,CASSPRGGGEFF,TGTGCCAGCAGCCCACGGGGGGGCGGAGAGTTCTTC
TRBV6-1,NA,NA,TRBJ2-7,CASTRTTIGEQYF,TGTGCCAGCACTAGGACAACCATTGGGGAGCAGTACTTC
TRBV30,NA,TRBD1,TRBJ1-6,CAWRSDRANSPLHF,TGTGCCTGGAGGTCGGACAGGGCTAATTCACCCCTCCACTTT
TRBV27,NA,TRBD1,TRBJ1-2,CASSLSLEYGDRALRGYTF,TGTGCCAGCAGTTTATCGTTGGAGTATGGGGACAGGGCTTTGAGGGGCTACACCTTC
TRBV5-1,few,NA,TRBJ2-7,CASSLGAEQYF,TGCGCCAGCAGCTTGGGAGCCGAGCAGTACTTC
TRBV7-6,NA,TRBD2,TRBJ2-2,CASSLTGGPLNTGELFF,TGTGCCAGCAGCTTAACGGGGGGGCCGTTAAACACCGGGGAGCTGTTTTTT
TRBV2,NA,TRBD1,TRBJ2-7,CASRTGQADSYEQYF,TGTGCCAGCAGGACGGGACAGGCCGACTCCTACGAGCAGTACTTC
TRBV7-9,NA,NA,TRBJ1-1,CASSYGIEAFF,TGTGCCAGCAGCTACGGGATTGAAGCTTTCTTT
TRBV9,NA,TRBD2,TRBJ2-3,CASSASGGARTDTQYF,TGTGCCAGCAGCGCTAGCGGGGGGGCCAGGACAGATACGCAGTATTTT
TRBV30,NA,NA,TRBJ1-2,CAWSNRGTSGYGYTF,TGTGCCTGGAGTAACCGGGGGACTAGCGGCTATGGCTACACCTTC
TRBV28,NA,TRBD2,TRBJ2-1,CASSSHLRLAGAPNEQFF,TGTGCCAGCAGTTCACATCTCCGACTAGCGGGGGCACCCAATGAGCAGTTCTTC
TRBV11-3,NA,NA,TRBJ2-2,CASSLDSGNTGELFF,TGTGCCAGCAGCTTAGACTCCGGGAACACCGGGGAGCTGTTTTTT
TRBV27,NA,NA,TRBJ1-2,CASSDSDPSGGYTF,TGTGCCAGCAGCGACAGCGACCCTTCTGGAGGCTACACCTTC
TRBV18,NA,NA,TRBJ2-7,CASSPSSYEQYF,TGTGCCAGCTCACCTAGCTCCTACGAGCAGTACTTC
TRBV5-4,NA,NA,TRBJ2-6,CASSLGGSGANVLTF,TGTGCCAGCAGCCTAGGGGGCTCTGGGGCCAACGTCCTGACTTTC
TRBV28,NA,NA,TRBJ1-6,CASSSPTEANNSPLHF,TGTGCCAGCAGTTCTCCGACAGAAGCCAATAATTCACCCCTCCACTTT
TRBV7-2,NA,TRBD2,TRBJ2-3,CASRVAGAGDTQYF,TGTGCCAGCAGAGTAGCGGGGGCGGGGGATACGCAGTATTTT
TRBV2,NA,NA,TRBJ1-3,CASSDLPGTLLGNTIYF,TGTGCCAGCAGTGACCTACCAGGAACTCTATTGGGAAACACCATATATTTT
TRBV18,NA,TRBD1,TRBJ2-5,CASSRTGGQETQYF,TGTGCCAGCTCACGGACAGGGGGACAAGAGACCCAGTACTTC
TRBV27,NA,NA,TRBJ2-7,CASSYGLTYEQYF,TGTGCCAGCAGTTACGGACTGACCTACGAGCAGTACTTC
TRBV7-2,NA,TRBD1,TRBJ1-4,CASSKDRGNEKLFF,TGTGCCAGCAGCAAGGACAGGGGTAATGAAAAACTGTTTTTT
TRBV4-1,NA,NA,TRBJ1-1,CASSQVADSEAFF,TGCGCCAGCAGCCAAGTGGCGGATTCTGAAGCTTTCTTT
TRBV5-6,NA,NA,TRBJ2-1,CASSRNGGSSYNEQFF,TGTGCCAGCAGCAGAAACGGGGGTTCATCCTACAATGAGCAGTTCTTC
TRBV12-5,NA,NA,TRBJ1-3,CASGTQVLPGNTIYF,TGTGCTAGTGGGACACAGGTGCTCCCTGGAAACACCATATATTTT
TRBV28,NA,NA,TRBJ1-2,CASSFSPRYGYTF,TGTGCCAGCAGTTTTAGTCCCCGATATGGCTACACCTTC
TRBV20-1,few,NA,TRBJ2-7,CSARASYEQYF,TGCAGTGCTAGAGCTTCTTACGAGCAGTACTTC
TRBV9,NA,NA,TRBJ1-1,CASSVQMNTEAFF,TGTGCCAGCAGCGTACAGATGAACACTGAAGCTTTCTTT
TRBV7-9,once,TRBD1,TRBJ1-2,CASSFTQGAPGYTF,TGTGCCAGCAGCTTTACACAGGGGGCGCCTGGCTACACCTTC